Below are 23 T cell receptor beta chains sequenced from a single sample in a study of beta chain features in type 1 diabetes. Whole-study results and caveats: The study found moderately but significantly shorter TCRB CDR3s in all four CD4+ subsets of Type 1 diabetes patients.

The entirety of the isolated RNA underwent reverse transcription, so expressed TCRB transcripts were sequenced. The table came from immunoSEQ multiplex PCR; TCRdb's copy has only in-frame clones and leaves some out. The sample records approximately 600,000 clones, roughly an eighth being singletons. These TCRs are of unknown antigen specificity. Sequenced input: naive CD4+ T cells from blood. The receptors originated from a man aged 25-40 years with type 1 diabetes.

J is TRBJ2-7 and V is TRBV7-2, with 7 nucleotides matching TRBD1. Looked up from germline, CDR1 is SGHTA and CDR2 is FQGNSA. This CDR3 region has 14 residues. J was trimmed by 5 bases and V by 0 bases; bases with no gene match: 4. CDR3 DNA sequence: TGTGCCAGCAGCTTAGCCAGGGGGTTACACGAGCAGTACTTC. It specifies CASSLARGLHEQYF.

Many counts were recorded for this clone. The rearrangement links TRBV10-3 to TRBJ2-3; D remains unclear. The germline gives CDR1 ENHRY, CDR2 SYGVKD. This CDR3 has 12 amino acids. Trimming pared 2 bases from V and 2 bases from J, leaving 2 bases between. The CDR3 coding sequence is TGTGCCATCAGTGAGGCCACAGATACGCAGTATTTT. Translated: CAISEATDTQYF.

This rearrangement joins TRBV19 to TRBJ1-5; 9 bases fit TRBD1. The germline CDR1 and CDR2 sequences are LNHDA and SQIVND (reference sequence). The CDR3 length is 15 residues. With V trimmed by 6 bases and J by 6 bases, 9 bases remained unmatched. CDR3 residues: CASRGTGSAGQPQHF. CDR3 coding DNA: TGTGCCAGTAGAGGGACAGGGAGTGCGGGTCAGCCCCAGCATTTT. Full variable domain (remainder filled in from reference TRBV19 and TRBJ1-5): DGGITQSPKYLFRKEGQNVTLSCEQNLNHDAMYWYRQDPGQGLRLIYYSQIVNDFQKGDIAEGYSVSREKKESFPLTVTSAQKNPTAFYLCASRGTGSAGQPQHFGDGTRLSIL.

This chain links TRBV7-2 with TRBJ2-5; TRBD2 matches 8 bases. In germline, CDR1 is SGHTA, CDR2 FQGNSA. The CDR3 consists of 14 residues. V was pared by 3 bases and J by 4 bases, with 4 bases of the junction left unmatched. The CDR3 sequence: CASSLGGGLETQYF. The DNA of the CDR3 is TGTGCCAGCAGCTTGGGCGGGGGGTTAGAGACCCAGTACTTC.

This clone was recorded many times. The chain has TRBV11-2 and TRBJ1-1, with D hard to call. The V gene lost 0 bases and the J gene lost 11 bases, with 16 bases spanning the gap. This CDR3 comprises 14 residues. Germline V CDR1 and CDR2: SGHAT, FQNNGV. DNA for the CDR3: TGTGCCAGCAGCTTAGATCGGCCTGAACAAAAGGCTTTCTTT. This translates into CASSLDRPEQKAFF.

The V call is TRBV13, the J call TRBJ1-1; TRBD1 aligns across 10 bases. V dropped 6 bases and J dropped 1; count of bases not matched to a gene: 5. Germline V gene lookup returns CDR1 PRHDT and CDR2 FYEKMQ (reference sequence). This CDR3 spans 15 amino acids. Written as DNA, the CDR3 is TGTGCCAGCAGTTCGGGACAGGGGTGGAACACTGAAGCTTTCTTT. Amino acid sequence: CASSSGQGWNTEAFF.

This chain connects TRBV11-2 to TRBJ2-5; TRBD2 matches 8 bases. Germline CDR1 reads SGHAT; CDR2 reads FQNNGV. After removal of 1 base from V and 5 bases from J, the junction contained 15 bases not matched to a gene. The CDR3 spans 18 residues. CDR3 in amino acids: CASSLVRRGGPRTETQYF. In DNA, the CDR3 is TGTGCCAGCAGCTTAGTAAGGCGCGGGGGGCCTCGGACGGAGACCCAGTACTTC.

The chain employs TRBV27 and TRBJ1-3, with D perhaps matching TRBD1 (5 bases). With 4 bases removed from V and 0 bases from J, the gap between germline ends came to 10 bases. CDR1 and CDR2 (germline): MNHEY, SMNVEV (reference sequence). The CDR3 contains 15 residues. The CDR3 sequence is CASSSDSYSGNTIYF. CDR3 bases: TGTGCCAGCAGTTCCGACAGCTACTCTGGAAACACCATATATTTT.

This chain uses TRBV13 with TRBJ1-1; 8 bases are shared with TRBD1. The V gene end was trimmed by 5 bases and the J gene end by 8 bases; junction bases not matched to a gene: 10. The CDR3 runs 14 residues. Germline V gives CDR1 PRHDT, CDR2 FYEKMQ (reference sequence). CDR3: CASSVTPGGVEAFF. The CDR3 nucleotides read TGTGCCAGCAGCGTAACCCCAGGGGGCGTCGAAGCTTTCTTT.

This chain joins TRBV30 and TRBJ1-5, with a tentative D call TRBD1 (5 bases). Germline values: CDR1 GTSNPN, CDR2 SVGIG (reference sequence). This CDR3 is built from 13 residues. Trimming stripped 5 bases from V and 6 bases from J, with 14 bases between. Here the CDR3 DNA reads TGTGCCTGGGAGCTCCCTGGGGGTCAGCCCCAGCATTTT. Amino acid sequence: CAWELPGGQPQHF.

The chain combines TRBV7-2 with TRBJ1-4; D not resolved. CDR1 is SGHTA and CDR2 is FQGNSA in the germline V gene. V lost 1 base and J lost 7, with 4 bases in between. This CDR3 region has 12 residues. The CDR3 loop is CASSLEGEKLFF. For the CDR3, the DNA is TGTGCCAGCAGCTTAGAGGGTGAAAAACTGTTTTTT.

The chain has TRBV7-2 and TRBJ2-3; 13 nucleotides align to TRBD2. Germline CDR1 and CDR2: SGHTA and FQGNSA. There are 15 residues in the CDR3. V gave up 5 bases and J gave up 1 base; unmatched junction bases: 0. CDR3 nucleotide sequence: TGTGCCAGCAGCGGACTAGCGGGGGGCACAGATACGCAGTATTTT. Its translation is CASSGLAGGTDTQYF.

This rearrangement joins TRBV18 to TRBJ1-1; no clear D gene. V lost 4 bases and J lost 6, with 15 bases in between. Looked up from germline, CDR1 is KGHSH and CDR2 is LQKENI. This CDR3 is 14 amino acids long. CDR3 sequence: CASSQGGVMAEAFF. The CDR3 nucleotides are TGTGCCAGCTCACAAGGCGGGGTAATGGCTGAAGCTTTCTTT.

This clone was observed a handful of times. This chain joins TRBV4-3 and TRBJ2-7; D gene unclear. Between the trimmed V and J ends, which lost 0 bases and 7 bases, there was a span of 10 bases. CDR3 length equals 13 residues. Germline-derived CDR1 and CDR2 are LGHNA and YSLEER. This chain's CDR3 is CASSQELALEQYF. CDR3 nucleotide sequence: TGCGCCAGCAGCCAAGAACTGGCCTTGGAGCAGTACTTC.

This clone was detected a few times. This chain connects TRBV7-9 to TRBJ1-1; no clear D. The CDR3 spans 14 residues. Trimming took 3 bases from V and 0 from J, leaving 8 bases between them. Germline V gene sequence: CDR1 SEHNR, CDR2 FQNEAQ (reference sequence). The CDR3 loop is CASSFLRVNTEAFF. The CDR3 bases are TGTGCCAGCAGCTTTTTAAGGGTGAACACTGAAGCTTTCTTT.

This chain links TRBV9 with TRBJ2-5, with D possibly matching TRBD1 (6 bases). V was cut by 3 bases and J by 0 bases, with 15 bases left in between. The CDR3 runs 16 residues. Germline CDR1 is SGDLS and CDR2 is YYNGEE. This CDR3 reads CASSEMGQQYQETQYF. CDR3 DNA sequence: TGTGCCAGCAGCGAGATGGGACAACAGTACCAAGAGACCCAGTACTTC.

This chain joins TRBV10-3 and TRBJ2-3; no clear D gene. Germline loops: CDR1 ENHRY, CDR2 SYGVKD. Trimming took 0 bases from V and 3 from J, leaving 7 bases between them. This CDR3 contains 14 residues. The DNA of the CDR3 is TGTGCCATCAGTGAGTCGACGGAGACAGATACGCAGTATTTT. It encodes CAISESTETDTQYF.

This clone was detected only a few times. The rearrangement joins TRBV6-5 to TRBJ1-2; D remains ambiguous. Trimming cost V 5 bases and J 12 bases, with 13 bases left between them. From germline, CDR1 is MNHEY and CDR2 SVGAGI. CDR3 size: 11 residues. In DNA, the CDR3 is TGTGCCAGCAGTGGCGACTCCGGGGACACCTTC. Translating gives CASSGDSGDTF.

The CDR3 DNA is TGTGCCATTTCTCCGGGACTAGGGGAGGATGAGCAGTTCTTC. This codes for CAISPGLGEDEQFF. The chain recombines TRBV10-3 with TRBJ2-1; TRBD2 aligns across 8 bases. Per germline, CDR1 ENHRY and CDR2 SYGVKD. Losses at the gene ends were 9 bases for V and 8 bases for J; bases not matched to a gene: 12. The CDR3 consists of 14 residues.

The chain is built from TRBV4-1 and TRBJ2-5; 7 bases are a match to TRBD1. This CDR3 is built from 16 residues. Germline CDR1 is MGHRA and CDR2 is YSYEKL. The V and J ends lost 2 bases and 0 bases, in that order; junction bases with no gene match: 6. In DNA form, the CDR3 reads TGCGCCAGCAGCCAATTCGCAGGGGGAGACCAAGAGACCCAGTACTTC. It encodes CASSQFAGGDQETQYF.

This sequence joins TRBV7-2 and TRBJ2-1; perhaps TRBD2 as D (5 bases). The CDR3 sequence is 14 residues long. CDR1 and CDR2 from the germline V gene are SGHTA and FQGNSA. Trimming removed 5 bases from V and 5 bases from J, with 13 bases in between. This CDR3 is CASSNSLGNNEQFF. The CDR3 nucleotides read TGTGCCAGCAGCAACTCACTAGGGAACAATGAGCAGTTCTTC.

V gene TRBV6-5 combines with J gene TRBJ2-7; 8 bases agree with TRBD1. The CDR3 runs to 14 residues. Germline CDR1 is MNHEY and CDR2 is SVGAGI. V lost 7 bases to trimming and J lost 5 bases; unmatched junction nucleotides: 10. The CDR3, as DNA: TGTGCCAGCACCCAGACAGGGGAGTCCCACGAGCAGTACTTC. It is translated as CASTQTGESHEQYF.

The chain has TRBV9 and TRBJ1-3; 7 bases map to TRBD1. The germline CDR1 and CDR2 sequences are SGDLS and YYNGEE. This CDR3 comprises 17 residues. J gave up 0 bases and V 0 bases, and 6 bases lay outside the gene matches. CDR3 sequence reads: CASSVGGDRLSGNTIYF. The CDR3 nucleotides read TGTGCCAGCAGCGTAGGGGGGGACAGACTCTCTGGAAACACCATATATTTT.